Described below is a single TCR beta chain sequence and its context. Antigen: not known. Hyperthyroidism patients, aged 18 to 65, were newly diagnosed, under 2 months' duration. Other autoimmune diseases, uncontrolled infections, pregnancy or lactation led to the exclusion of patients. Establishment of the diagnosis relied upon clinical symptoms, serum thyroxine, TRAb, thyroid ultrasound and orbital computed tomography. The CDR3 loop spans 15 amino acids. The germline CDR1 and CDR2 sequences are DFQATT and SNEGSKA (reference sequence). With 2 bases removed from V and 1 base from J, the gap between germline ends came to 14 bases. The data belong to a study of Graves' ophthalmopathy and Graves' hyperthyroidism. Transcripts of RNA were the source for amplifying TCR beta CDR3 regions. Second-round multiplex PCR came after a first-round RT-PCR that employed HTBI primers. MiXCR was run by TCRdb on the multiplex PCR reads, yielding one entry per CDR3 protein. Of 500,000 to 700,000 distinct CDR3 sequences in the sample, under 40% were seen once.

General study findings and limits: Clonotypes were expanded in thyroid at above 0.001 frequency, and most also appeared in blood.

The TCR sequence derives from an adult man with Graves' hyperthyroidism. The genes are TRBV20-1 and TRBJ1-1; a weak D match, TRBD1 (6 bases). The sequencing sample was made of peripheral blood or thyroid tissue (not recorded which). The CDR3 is CSARKQGAGNTEAFF. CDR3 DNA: TGCAGTGCTAGAAAACAGGGCGCAGGGAACACTGAAGCTTTCTTT.